A selection of T cell receptor beta chains follows, all from one sample in a study of blood T cell repertoires in COVID-19. The data were produced by immunoSEQ multiplex PCR, yet TCRdb's version contains in-frame clones alone and is incomplete. This table has about 110,000 clones, over 70% appearing once. Source material: peripheral blood. Receptor source: a woman between 45 and 65 years old with acute or convalescent COVID-19. The conserved cysteine and the conserved F or W are not part of the CDR3 here. The order of the fields is V gene, J gene, CDR3 protein.

>TRBV5-4|TRBJ2-2
ASSSTTMNTGELF
>TRBV6-5|TRBJ1-1
ASSFDSNTEAF
>TRBV5-8|TRBJ1-1
ASSYLDRATRAF
>TRBV11-3|TRBJ2-1
ASSFEGQGIYNEQF
>TRBV6-4|TRBJ1-2
ASSAQPSQVNYGYT
>TRBV5-6|TRBJ2-7
ASSLDMSSYEQY
>TRBV27|TRBJ1-1
ASKGTGRSEAF
>TRBV19|TRBJ1-3
ASAGNTIY
>TRBV11-2|TRBJ2-7
ASSLTGLEQY
>TRBV27|TRBJ1-5
ASALGGNQPQH
>TRBV3-1/TRBV3-2|TRBJ1-6
ASSQMGQSPNSPLH
>TRBV16|TRBJ1-2
ASNDGQGYGYT
>TRBV5-1|TRBJ1-1
ASSQGGAHLNTEAF
>TRBV10-2|TRBJ2-2
ASSQTSTGELF
>TRBV19|TRBJ1-5
ASSSTRVRNQPQH
>TRBV28|TRBJ2-5
ASRMGQAQETQY
>TRBV5-1|TRBJ2-2
ASSLEAGGELF
>TRBV6-4|TRBJ1-2
ASSEGRGQDGYT
>TRBV6-5|TRBJ1-1
ASTRVNTEAF
>TRBV19|TRBJ2-7
ASSIAGVPYEQY
>TRBV7-9|TRBJ1-1
ASSQRNTEAF
>TRBV7-9|TRBJ1-2
ASSSQGSGGGT
>TRBV28|TRBJ1-1
ASSFREKAF
>TRBV14|TRBJ1-6
ASNIGLPWPLH
>TRBV4-2|TRBJ2-7
ASSQSLGAYEQY
>TRBV19|TRBJ1-1
ASRRLWTGGDTEAF
>TRBV6-5|TRBJ1-1
ASSYQENTEAF
>TRBV6-1|TRBJ1-5
ASNGDRLGPQH
>TRBV7-9|TRBJ1-2
ASSLRGNYGYT
>TRBV5-1|TRBJ2-2
ASSFAGTGELF
>TRBV5-5|TRBJ1-6
ASSLAWAAPNSPLH
>TRBV5-1|TRBJ1-3
ASFDSDSGNTIY
>TRBV5-1|TRBJ2-2
ASTAGQSGTGELF
>TRBV30|TRBJ1-1
AWSPTGGYTEAF
>TRBV24-1|TRBJ1-2
ATSDRLGYT
>TRBV28|TRBJ2-3
ASSSLGQGADTQY
>TRBV3-1/TRBV3-2|TRBJ1-5
ASSQNQGGNQPQH
>TRBV14|TRBJ2-1
ASSLSLAGDYNEQF
>TRBV5-1|TRBJ2-7
ASSPGTGVPLY
>TRBV7-9|TRBJ1-4
ASSILAEKLF